These 12 T cell receptor beta chains were sequenced from one sample in a study of shared clonotypes between healthy human individuals. Assay used: immunoSEQ multiplex PCR; TCRdb lists only in-frame clones, some missing. The sample lists approximately 180,000 clones, just under 95% occurring once. The specimen was naive CD4+ T cells sorted from blood. Subset specified: CD45RA+ positively selected. These TCRs come from a woman aged 30 to 39 in good health.

The V gene is TRBV5-6, the J gene TRBJ1-2; 8 positions agree with TRBD1. This CDR3 comprises 15 residues. The junction had 5 bases not matched to a gene; V was cut back by 4 bases and J by 0 bases. CDR1 is SGHDT, CDR2 YYEEEE, per germline. The CDR3 DNA is TGTGCCAGCAGCCAAAAACAGGGGGCTAACTATGGCTACACCTTC. Residues: CASSQKQGANYGYTF.

CDR3 nucleotides: TGTGCCAGCAGGGAACAGGGGGAGGAAGATACGCAGTATTTT. Protein sequence: CASREQGEEDTQYF. The gene calls are TRBV9 and TRBJ2-3, with TRBD1 matching 8 bases. This CDR3 is built from 14 residues. CDR1 and CDR2 from the germline V gene are SGDLS and YYNGEE. V lost 5 bases and J lost 5; bases outside the gene matches: 7.

The rearrangement joins TRBV5-4 to TRBJ2-5; perhaps TRBD2 as D (6 bases). V lost 1 base and J 5 bases, leaving 12 bases between the germline ends. The germline V gene has CDR1 SGHNT and CDR2 YYREEE (reference sequence). CDR3 length equals 14 residues. CDR3 DNA sequence: TGTGCCAGCAGCTTGTACGGGAGCGGCGAGACCCAGTACTTC. It translates to CASSLYGSGETQYF. The full variable domain, in which reference TRBV5-4 and TRBJ2-5 provide the parts outside the CDR3, is ETGVTQSPTHLIKTRGQQVTLRCSSQSGHNTVSWYQQALGQGPQFIFQYYREEENGRGNFPPRFSGLQFPNYSSELNVNALELDDSALYLCASSLYGSGETQYFGPGTRLLVL.

The chain has TRBV27 and TRBJ2-5, with 12 bases identical to TRBD2. The J call may not be correct, given that the DNA end is closer to TRBJ2-7. The CDR3 covers 17 residues. CDR1 and CDR2 from the germline V gene are MNHEY and SMNVEV (reference sequence). CDR3 nucleotides: TGTGCCAGCAGTTTAGCCACACTAGCGGGAGGAACCTACGAGCAGTACTTC. It encodes CASSLATLAGGTYEQYF.

The chain has TRBV19 and TRBJ2-7, with 11 bases identical to TRBD2. This CDR3 is 15 amino acids long. The V segment lost 5 bases and the J segment 1 base; nucleotides outside the gene matches: 4. Germline loops: CDR1 LNHDA, CDR2 SQIVND (reference sequence). The CDR3 reads CASSSIAGGSYEQYF. CDR3 bases: TGTGCCAGTAGTTCAATAGCGGGAGGGTCCTACGAGCAGTACTTC.

The CDR3 nucleotides are TGTGCCAGCAATTCTCCGGGACGGCTCTACGAGCAGTACTTC. Its protein is CASNSPGRLYEQYF. The gene calls are TRBV28 and TRBJ2-7; the D gene could be TRBD1 or TRBD2 (5 bases each). Germline CDR1 and CDR2: MDHEN and SYDVKM. This CDR3 has 14 amino acids. Trimming stripped 7 bases from V and 3 bases from J, with 16 bases between.

The rearrangement uses TRBV7-9 and TRBJ2-3; D gene unclear. Per the germline V gene, CDR1 is SEHNR and CDR2 is FQNEAQ (reference sequence). Trimming cost V 5 bases and J 5 bases, with 17 bases left between them. This CDR3 has 15 residues. The CDR3 loop reads CASSPLETSQDTQYF. The CDR3 DNA reads as TGTGCCAGCAGCCCGTTGGAGACTTCCCAAGATACGCAGTATTTT. Using reference TRBV7-9 and TRBJ2-3 for the parts outside the CDR3, the full variable domain is DTGVSQNPRHKITKRGQNVTFRCDPISEHNRLYWYRQTLGQGPEFLTYFQNEAQLEKSRLLSDRFSAERPKGSFSTLEIQRTEQGDSAMYLCASSPLETSQDTQYFGPGTRLTVL.

The chain links TRBV6-1 to TRBJ1-2; possible D gene TRBD1, 5 bases. V lost 1 base and J 8 bases, leaving 17 bases between the germline ends. The CDR3 runs 15 residues. Germline loops: CDR1 MNHNS, CDR2 SASEGT. The CDR3 loop reads CASSEVRGSSEGYTF. Written as DNA, the CDR3 is TGTGCCAGCAGTGAAGTGAGGGGCTCTTCCGAGGGCTACACCTTC.

This sequence joins TRBV18 and TRBJ2-5; D tentatively reads TRBD1 or TRBD2 (5 bases each). The germline gives CDR1 KGHSH, CDR2 LQKENI. The V gene lost 5 bases and the J gene lost 4 bases, with 11 bases spanning the gap. The CDR3 spans 13 residues. The CDR3 sequence: CASSYGDGETQYF. For the CDR3, the DNA is TGTGCCAGCTCATATGGGGACGGAGAGACCCAGTACTTC.

V usage is TRBV11-2 and J usage is TRBJ1-1; 7 bases agree with TRBD1. V gave up 1 base and J gave up 4 bases; unmatched junction bases: 3. The germline V gene has CDR1 SGHAT and CDR2 FQNNGV. The length of the CDR3 is 14 residues. The CDR3 here is CASSLVRTGTEAFF. The CDR3 DNA is TGTGCCAGCAGCTTAGTCCGGACAGGCACTGAAGCTTTCTTT.

J is TRBJ2-7 and V is TRBV19; 12 bases fit TRBD2. J lost 4 bases, V lost 9 bases, and 1 base had no gene match. Germline loops: CDR1 LNHDA, CDR2 SQIVND (reference sequence). CDR3 length: 12 residues. CDR3 loop: CASGTSGYEQYF. The CDR3 nucleotides read TGTGCCAGCGGGACTAGCGGGTACGAGCAGTACTTC.

J is TRBJ1-1 and V is TRBV28, with no clear D. V lost 2 bases and J lost 8, with 9 bases in between. Germline loops: CDR1 MDHEN, CDR2 SYDVKM. CDR3 size: 12 residues. The CDR3 reads CASSLPPSEAFF. The CDR3 nucleotides are TGTGCCAGCAGTTTACCCCCCTCCGAAGCTTTCTTT.